These 5 T cell receptor beta chains came from one sample sequenced in a study of blood T cell repertoires in COVID-19 (TCRdb year 2020). To prepare the library, the immunoSEQ multiplex PCR assay was applied. The source is immuneACCESS, and TCRdb retained only in-frame sequences with V and J called. Part of the clones is not carried over; for the studies checked, unresolved V genes explain less than half of this, and the remainder is unexplained. Recorded for this sample are 200,000 to 300,000 clones; more than 90% of them occurred a single time. The leading ten clones occupy roughly 2.7% of the sample. Sequencing used peripheral blood. The receptors stem from a person between 18 and 35 years old with COVID-19, enrolled during active disease.

The CDR3: CASSTSGTASTDTQYF. CDR3 nucleotides: TGTGCCAGCAGCACTAGCGGCACGGCAAGCACAGATACGCAGTATTTT. The chain uses TRBV5-6 and TRBJ2-3; 8 bases fit TRBD2. The CDR3 length is 16 residues. Germline CDR1 is SGHDT and CDR2 is YYEEEE. V shed 4 bases, J shed 0 bases, and the junction held 7 bases outside the gene matches. Full variable domain (missing parts from reference TRBV5-6 and TRBJ2-3): DAGVTQSPTHLIKTRGQQVTLRCSPKSGHDTVSWYQQALGQGPQFIFQYYEEEERQRGNFPDRFSGHQFPNYSSELNVNALLLGDSALYLCASSTSGTASTDTQYFGPGTRLTVL.

The V call is TRBV5-8, the J call TRBJ1-2; no clear D gene. V was clipped by 0 bases and J by 4 bases, with 10 bases between them. Germline lookup yields CDR1 SGHTS and CDR2 YDEGEE. The CDR3 sequence is 14 residues long. Here the CDR3 reads CASSLGAPTYGYTF. The CDR3, as DNA: TGTGCCAGCAGCTTGGGGGCCCCCACCTATGGCTACACCTTC. The whole variable domain, remainder taken from reference TRBV5-8 and TRBJ1-2, is EAGVTQSPTHLIKTRGQQATLRCSPISGHTSVYWYQQALGLGLQFLLWYDEGEERNRGNFPPRFSGRQFPNYSSELNVNALELEDSALYLCASSLGAPTYGYTFGSGTRLTVV.

The J gene is TRBJ2-1, the V gene TRBV6-5; 9 bases map to TRBD2. J gave up 8 bases and V 7 bases, and 6 bases lay outside the gene matches. Germline V gene data show CDR1 as MNHEY and CDR2 as SVGAGI. This CDR3 contains 13 residues. The CDR3 DNA reads as TGTGCCAGCAACCTAGCGGGAAGGCATGAGCAGTTCTTC. Encoded protein: CASNLAGRHEQFF.

This sequence joins TRBV4-3 and TRBJ1-2; D remains unclear. Germline V gives CDR1 LGHNA, CDR2 YSLEER. The germline V and J ends were trimmed by 0 bases and 7 bases, with 15 bases remaining between them. The CDR3 is 15 residues long. CDR3 DNA: TGCGCCAGCAGCCAAGATCCGCCCAGGCCGGCTGGCTACACCTTC. Residues: CASSQDPPRPAGYTF.

This clone has a single count. V and J are TRBV5-6 and TRBJ2-5, with D maybe TRBD2 (5 bases). Looked up from germline, CDR1 is SGHDT and CDR2 is YYEEEE. The CDR3 is made up of 13 amino acids. Deletions cut 4 bases from V and 5 bases from J, with 12 bases between. The CDR3 DNA reads as TGTGCCAGCAGCCGAGGGAGCTCGGAGACCCAGTACTTC. Translation: CASSRGSSETQYF.